These 2 T cell receptor beta chains came from one sample sequenced in a study of T cell clonotyping in hematopoietic cell transplantation. The time point is: recipient sample about 28 days before transplant, after cytoreduction. Assay used: immunoSEQ multiplex PCR; TCRdb lists only in-frame clones, some missing. The table has some 30,000 clones, roughly 80% seen once. This specimen was peripheral blood mononuclear cells, taken before stem cell transplant. The origin of the receptors is a woman aged 25 to 39 with chronic myeloid leukemia. Some clones in this sample may be carry-over from other donors' samples.

This clone has only a few counts. This rearrangement joins TRBV25-1 to TRBJ1-1, with 8 positions matching TRBD1. With V trimmed by 5 bases and J by 6 bases, 2 bases remained unmatched. The germline CDR1 and CDR2 sequences are MGHDK and SYGVNS. The CDR3 length is 12 residues. CDR3 loop: CASSPQGAEAFF. CDR3 bases: TGTGCCAGCAGTCCACAGGGGGCTGAAGCTTTCTTT.

This sequence joins TRBV27 and TRBJ1-2, with 8 bases lining up with TRBD1. CDR3 length: 14 residues. V was pared by 4 bases and J by 8 bases, with 9 bases of the junction left unmatched. Germline lookup yields CDR1 MNHEY and CDR2 SMNVEV (reference sequence). CDR3 bases: TGTGCCAGCAGTTCGACAGGGGTAATTAAGGGCTACACCTTC. As protein: CASSSTGVIKGYTF.